The TCR beta chain described here comes from a study of radiotherapy plus CTLA-4 blockade in lung cancer. Across the whole study: Disease control was achieved by less than 40% of patients, and objective responses by 18%.

This CDR3 has 11 amino acids. Germline lookup yields CDR1 SGHRS and CDR2 YFSETQ. Trimming removed 3 bases at V and 16 bases at J, with 14 bases between. TCRdb keeps only in-frame clones here, not all; method: immunoSEQ multiplex PCR. Among 95,000 to 150,000 clones listed, just under 90% were seen once. In the case of this clone: The antigen remains unidentified.

Study-level results: In blood, TCR clones derived from the tumor expanded after radiotherapy plus ipilimumab.

The sample consisted of peripheral blood, taken from a patient treated with radiotherapy plus ipilimumab. The chain links TRBV5-1 to TRBJ2-1; D is perhaps TRBD2 (6 bases). This receptor was identified in a human donor with non-small cell lung cancer that progressed on radiotherapy plus ipilimumab. CDR3 amino acids: CASSSETRLFF. The CDR3 DNA is TGCGCCAGCAGCTCGGAGACTAGATTATTCTTC.